A single TCR beta chain is shown here with its context. This sample is part of a study of blood T cell repertoires in COVID-19. Methods used by the authors: Nucleated cell number was recorded as an estimate derived from reference gene primer amplification. Profiling relied on immunoSEQ multiplex PCR, and the TCRdb table lists in-frame clones only, not all of them. V, J and clone size were drawn from that table, and D and trimming were deduced from the DNA. The table has fewer than 200,000 clones, approximately 90% seen once. Seattle's cohort entered during active infection and was followed longitudinally. Trimming at V came to 5 bases and at J to 0 bases, leaving 10 bases not matched to a gene. The CDR3 sequence is 17 residues long. Germline-derived CDR1 and CDR2 are LNHDA and SQIVND (reference sequence).

The receptor was derived from a woman between 70 and 85 years old with COVID-19, enrolled during active disease. The chain employs TRBV19 and TRBJ2-1; 7 bases match TRBD1. Sequenced material: peripheral blood. CDR3 sequence (DNA): TGTGCCAGTAGTCCGCGAGGGGGCCGGAGCTCCTACAATGAGCAGTTCTTC. Protein: CASSPRGGRSSYNEQFF. The variable domain in full, with the rest retrieved from reference TRBV19 and TRBJ2-1, is DGGITQSPKYLFRKEGQNVTLSCEQNLNHDAMYWYRQDPGQGLRLIYYSQIVNDFQKGDIAEGYSVSREKKESFPLTVTSAQKNPTAFYLCASSPRGGRSSYNEQFFGPGTRLTVL.